This T cell receptor beta chain was profiled in a study of response to subunit inactivated influenza vaccine. General study findings and limits: That few new T cells are recruited by each seasonal influenza vaccination was the authors' suggestion.

TCRdb re-called the RT-PCR reads through MiXCR, storing one row per CDR3 protein. This sample carries 650,000 to 800,000 distinct CDR3 sequences, about a fifth of them seen once, and the ten largest clones take 9.5% to 13%. This clonotype was recorded a few times. The target antigen is unknown. The CDR3 spans 14 residues. Germline V lookup: CDR1 SQVTM, CDR2 ANQGSEA. Between the trimmed V and J ends, which lost 5 bases and 6 bases, there was a span of 18 bases. The input for sequencing was PBMCs from blood, taken 4 to 6 days after vaccination. The rearrangement joins TRBV29-1 to TRBJ2-3; D not certain. This clonotype was sampled from a man aged 50 to 59 who received an inactivated influenza vaccine. CDR3 in amino acids: CSVMTDGHRDTQYF. The CDR3 DNA follows: TGCAGCGTTATGACGGACGGCCATCGGGATACGCAGTATTTT.